This T cell receptor beta chain was captured by sequencing in a study of cytomegalovirus exposure and HLA in healthy donors. After removal of 8 bases from V and 2 bases from J, the junction contained 4 bases not matched to a gene. The CDR3 covers 14 residues. Germline CDR1 and CDR2: SNHLY and FYNNEI. Primers for the PCR totalled 60 Vbeta and 13 Jbeta. This table comes from immunoSEQ multiplex PCR, and its TCRdb copy is limited to in-frame clones, with some not included. The sample holds 100,000 or so clones; 65% to 90% are singletons and the top ten take 3% to 3.5%. Sequencing was performed on PBMCs. The rearrangement links TRBV2 to TRBJ2-1; the match to TRBD2 covers 9 bases. This clonotype was obtained from a man aged 25-45 years in good health and CMV-seropositive. CDR3: CASDRLAAYNEQFF. The CDR3 bases are TGTGCCAGCGACAGACTAGCGGCCTACAATGAGCAGTTCTTC.